A single sample gave rise to the 9 T cell receptor beta chains below, sequenced in a study of blood T cell repertoires in COVID-19. TCRdb's table, derived via immunoSEQ multiplex PCR, lists solely in-frame clones and lacks some. The table records 250,000 to 300,000 clones, roughly 86% of them present only once. The sample taken for sequencing was PBMCs or T cells enriched from blood (not recorded which). These receptors were collected from a young woman who had recovered from COVID-19.

V usage is TRBV15 and J usage is TRBJ1-1; unclear D gene. The germline V gene has CDR1 LNHNV and CDR2 YYDKDF (reference sequence). Deletions cut 4 bases from V and 2 bases from J, with 5 bases between. The CDR3 contains 12 residues. CDR3 in amino acids: CATSTVNTEAFF. The CDR3 coding sequence is TGTGCCACCAGCACCGTTAACACTGAAGCTTTCTTT.

V and J are TRBV29-1 and TRBJ2-7; the match to TRBD2 covers 9 bases. Germline values: CDR1 SQVTM, CDR2 ANQGSEA. This CDR3 region has 13 residues. J was trimmed by 6 bases and V by 3 bases; bases with no gene match: 6. CDR3 loop: CSVDLAGDLEQYF. CDR3 DNA: TGCAGCGTTGATTTAGCGGGAGATCTCGAGCAGTACTTC.

The CDR3 is CASSWTGLTEAFF. DNA of the CDR3: TGTGCCAGCAGCTGGACAGGGCTAACTGAAGCTTTCTTT. The chain joins TRBV7-2 to TRBJ1-1, with 8 bases aligning to TRBD1. Germline CDR1 reads SGHTA; CDR2 reads FQGNSA. The CDR3 spans 13 residues. V lost 4 bases, J lost 5 bases, and 3 bases stayed unmatched.

The chain has TRBV6-1 and TRBJ1-3; no definite D call. V lost 3 bases to trimming and J lost 4 bases, with 13 bases between them. The length of the CDR3 is 15 residues. The germline CDR1 and CDR2 sequences are MNHNS and SASEGT. The CDR3 protein is CASSEDWAGGNTIYF. Here the CDR3 DNA reads TGTGCCAGCAGTGAGGACTGGGCTGGAGGAAACACCATATATTTT.

This rearrangement joins TRBV2 to TRBJ1-6, with TRBD1 matching over 7 bases. Germline V gene data show CDR1 as SNHLY and CDR2 as FYNNEI. Trimming took 5 bases from V and 0 from J; bases not matched to a gene: 1. The CDR3 length is 15 residues. The CDR3 spells CASSRDSSYNSPLHF. CDR3 bases: TGTGCCAGCAGTCGGGACAGCTCCTATAATTCACCCCTCCACTTT.

The chain has TRBV28 and TRBJ1-2; 9 bases match TRBD1. The CDR3 totals 14 residues. Germline V CDR1 and CDR2: MDHEN, SYDVKM. Germline trimming cut 6 bases from V and 9 bases from J; bases unmatched to any gene: 11. The chain's CDR3 is CASSRPGQGLRYTF. DNA of the CDR3: TGTGCCAGCAGCCGACCGGGACAGGGTCTACGCTACACCTTC.

V usage is TRBV10-1 and J usage is TRBJ2-1; no reliable D call. In germline, CDR1 is WNHNN, CDR2 SYGVQD (reference sequence). CDR3 length: 12 amino acids. V lost 0 bases and J 10 bases, leaving 7 bases between the germline ends. The CDR3: CASSESVQEQFF. CDR3 in DNA: TGCGCCAGCAGTGAGTCTGTGCAGGAGCAGTTCTTC.

The V call is TRBV18, the J call TRBJ1-2; D uncertain. Germline lookup yields CDR1 KGHSH and CDR2 LQKENI. This CDR3 has 14 amino acids. V was shortened by 2 bases and J by 1 base, with 8 bases between the two germline ends. The CDR3 bases are TGTGCCAGCTCACCAGGGCAGTTTAACTATGGCTACACCTTC. It translates to CASSPGQFNYGYTF.

The chain uses TRBV5-6 and TRBJ1-3, with D perhaps TRBD1 (5 bases). Germline V CDR1 and CDR2: SGHDT, YYEEEE. V was trimmed by 1 base and J by 4 bases, leaving 21 bases between them. The CDR3 spans 18 residues. The CDR3 DNA follows: TGTGCCAGCAGCTTGTATTCTTTCGGCAGGGTGTCAGGAAACACCATATATTTT. Translating it yields CASSLYSFGRVSGNTIYF.